These 18 T cell receptor beta chains were sequenced from one sample in a study of CD8+ T cells in alopecia areata. Extracted RNA was reverse transcribed, and the resulting cDNA served as sequencing template. Profiled with immunoSEQ multiplex PCR; TCRdb holds only in-frame clones, not every one. Here the sample spans over 200,000 clones, approximately 52% being singletons. This specimen was CD4+ T cells sorted from blood, taken at week 0. All receptors come from a human donor with alopecia areata.

The rearrangement joins TRBV30 to TRBJ1-2, with a weak D call TRBD1 (6 bases). This CDR3 has 16 residues. CDR1 and CDR2 (germline): GTSNPN, SVGIG (reference sequence). The ends were cut back, 2 bases at V and 2 bases at J, with 18 bases in the middle. The CDR3 DNA reads as TGTGCCTGGAGTCTTCGGACAGTTTTGAGGAACTATGGCTACACCTTC. Residues: CAWSLRTVLRNYGYTF.

This clone was seen more than once but under ten times. The chain links TRBV27 to TRBJ2-3; TRBD1 is a possible D gene (6 bases). V was cut by 3 bases and J by 3 bases, with 13 bases left in between. The germline V gene encodes CDR1 MNHEY and CDR2 SMNVEV (reference sequence). The CDR3 has 15 residues. CDR3 in DNA: TGTGCCAGCAGTTTTGGTAGGGGGATTACAGATACGCAGTATTTT. Its translation is CASSFGRGITDTQYF.

CDR3 region: CASSYSTGPYEQYF. The DNA for the CDR3 is TGTGCCAGCAGTTACTCGACAGGACCCTACGAGCAGTACTTC. The chain carries TRBV6-5 and TRBJ2-7, with D possibly TRBD1 on 6 matching bases. The CDR3 has 14 amino acids. Germline CDR1 is MNHEY and CDR2 is SVGAGI. V dropped 0 bases and J dropped 2 bases, with 8 bases sitting between them.

In its sample, this clone was seen a few times. The rearrangement links TRBV5-5 to TRBJ2-4; D uncertain. Per the germline V gene, CDR1 is SGHKS and CDR2 is YYEKEE (reference sequence). The ends were cut back, 0 bases at V and 1 base at J, with 11 bases in the middle. The CDR3 totals 16 residues. CDR3 residues: CASSLGLLLAKNIQYF. The CDR3 bases are TGTGCCAGCAGCTTGGGGCTCCTGCTGGCCAAAAACATTCAGTACTTC.

This clone was seen once. The chain carries TRBV7-9 and TRBJ2-5; TRBD1 agrees at 9 bases. The CDR3 extends over 15 amino acids. Germline trimming cut 3 bases from V and 7 bases from J; bases unmatched to any gene: 9. CDR1 SEHNR and CDR2 FQNEAQ come from the germline V gene (reference sequence). The CDR3 bases are TGTGCCAGCAGCTTGGGACAGGGCGAGCGGGGGACCCAGTACTTC. This codes for CASSLGQGERGTQYF.

In its sample, this clone was seen once. The rearrangement joins TRBV30 to TRBJ1-1, with TRBD1 identical over 7 bases. In germline, CDR1 is GTSNPN, CDR2 SVGIG (reference sequence). This CDR3 comprises 15 residues. The J segment lost 1 base and the V segment lost 4 bases, leaving 9 bases of the junction unmatched. DNA for the CDR3: TGTGCCTGGACCCTCAGGGGGGTAAAGAACACTGAAGCTTTCTTT. The encoded protein is CAWTLRGVKNTEAFF.

This clone was counted only a few times. The chain links TRBV29-1 to TRBJ2-7; D is possibly TRBD1 (5 bases). Trimming removed 6 bases at V and 1 base at J, with 7 bases between. There are 11 residues in the CDR3. Germline CDR1 is SQVTM and CDR2 is ANQGSEA. CDR3 DNA sequence: TGCAGCGTGCGACAGTCCTACGAGCAGTACTTC. Translating gives CSVRQSYEQYF.

The gene calls are TRBV29-1 and TRBJ2-7; D is perhaps TRBD1 or TRBD2 (5 bases each). Trimming stripped 4 bases from V and 2 bases from J, with 9 bases between. There are 12 residues in the CDR3. Germline V gene sequence: CDR1 SQVTM, CDR2 ANQGSEA. The CDR3 sequence: CSVGWDPYEQYF. The CDR3 nucleotides are TGCAGCGTTGGTTGGGACCCCTACGAGCAGTACTTC.

The rearrangement links TRBV27 to TRBJ1-1; possible D gene TRBD1, 5 bases. The CDR3 is 14 amino acids. CDR1 and CDR2 from the germline V gene are MNHEY and SMNVEV (reference sequence). The V and J ends lost 4 bases and 8 bases respectively, with 17 bases between them. The CDR3 reads CASSSRSGPGEAFF. The CDR3 nucleotides read TGTGCCAGCAGTTCCCGATCGGGGCCCGGAGAAGCTTTCTTT.

The chain recombines TRBV7-3 with TRBJ2-3; possibly TRBD1 for D (6 bases). V lost 3 bases, J lost 2 bases, and 9 bases lay in between. Germline CDR1 reads SGHTA; CDR2 reads FQGTGA. This CDR3 contains 14 residues. For the CDR3, the DNA is TGTGCCAGCAGCTTGGGGGCCTCCACAGATACGCAGTATTTT. As protein: CASSLGASTDTQYF. Full variable domain (remainder filled in from reference TRBV7-3 and TRBJ2-3): GAGVSQTPSNKVTEKGKYVELRCDPISGHTALYWYRQSLGQGPEFLIYFQGTGAADDSGLPNDRFFAVRPEGSVSTLKIQRTERGDSAVYLCASSLGASTDTQYFGPGTRLTVL.

The gene calls are TRBV6-5 and TRBJ2-2, with TRBD1 as a possible D gene (6 bases). The germline V gene encodes CDR1 MNHEY and CDR2 SVGAGI. V was trimmed by 2 bases and J by 6 bases, leaving 10 bases between them. The CDR3 totals 14 residues. The DNA of the CDR3 is TGTGCCAGCAGTTACAGGGGGTTCGCCGGGGAGCTGTTTTTT. Its translation is CASSYRGFAGELFF.

The chain has TRBV30 and TRBJ1-1; the D gene is possibly TRBD1 (6 bases). The V end was cut by 3 bases, the J end by 4 bases, with 15 bases between. The CDR3 contains 14 residues. The V gene's germline CDR1 is GTSNPN and CDR2 SVGIG (reference sequence). DNA for the CDR3: TGTGCCTGGAGACCACAGGGCTTGTTCACTGAAGCTTTCTTT. Its translation: CAWRPQGLFTEAFF.

This sequence joins TRBV29-1 and TRBJ2-4; D possibly corresponds to TRBD1 (5 bases). Trimming pared 4 bases from V and 3 bases from J, leaving 16 bases between. Looked up from germline, CDR1 is SQVTM and CDR2 is ANQGSEA. There are 15 residues in the CDR3. In DNA, the CDR3 is TGCAGCGTTGTATCCAGGGCGGAGATCAAAAACATTCAGTACTTC. It encodes CSVVSRAEIKNIQYF.

The table lists this clone with a few counts. The chain joins TRBV10-3 to TRBJ2-7; no definite D call. Germline V gene lookup returns CDR1 ENHRY and CDR2 SYGVKD. This CDR3 contains 12 residues. V was clipped by 6 bases and J by 1 base, with 7 bases between them. DNA for the CDR3: TGTGCCATCAGCGCCGAATCCTACGAGCAGTACTTC. Translated: CAISAESYEQYF.

V is TRBV5-4 and J is TRBJ1-2, with D perhaps TRBD1 (5 bases). CDR3 length: 13 amino acids. Trimming took 3 bases from V and 7 from J, leaving 13 bases between them. Germline-derived CDR1 and CDR2 are SGHNT and YYREEE (reference sequence). CDR3 coding DNA: TGTGCCAGCAGCTCTGACAGAGGCGCTGGCTACACCTTC. The encoded protein is CASSSDRGAGYTF.

V gene TRBV11-2 combines with J gene TRBJ2-3; D may be TRBD2 (6 bases). Looked up from germline, CDR1 is SGHAT and CDR2 is FQNNGV. V gave up 7 bases and J gave up 12 bases, with 23 bases separating them. CDR3 length equals 14 residues. CDR3 sequence (DNA): TGTGCCAGCACCCCCCGGAGATGGCGGGACCCCCAGTATTTT. Translating gives CASTPRRWRDPQYF.

The chain links TRBV5-1 to TRBJ1-1; D unresolved. V was pared by 1 base and J by 6 bases, with 7 bases between. CDR3 length: 12 residues. Germline CDR1 and CDR2: SGHRS and YFSETQ. CDR3 sequence (DNA): TGCGCCAGCAGCTTGCCGGGTGCTGAAGCTTTCTTT. This sequence encodes CASSLPGAEAFF.

The rearrangement joins TRBV7-3 to TRBJ2-3; 8 nucleotides align to TRBD2. Germline trimming cut 4 bases from V and 2 bases from J; bases unmatched to any gene: 8. The CDR3 contains 16 residues. Per the germline V gene, CDR1 is SGHTA and CDR2 is FQGTGA. The CDR3 spells CASSSGAGVNTDTQYF. The CDR3 bases are TGTGCCAGCAGCTCCGGAGCGGGGGTGAACACAGATACGCAGTATTTT.